This entry describes one T cell receptor (beta chain). Repertoires were generated with immunoSEQ multiplex PCR, while TCRdb's copy carries only in-frame clones and drops some. The sample includes about 61,000 clones, more than 65% of them seen just once. The sample originates from a study of neoadjuvant anti-PD-1 for oral cavity cancer. Study summary: Most patients had three to four biweekly doses of 3 mg/kg nivolumab before resection. Non-progressing patients received a fourth nivolumab dose near day 43, then surgery on days 50-56.

The CDR3 contains 16 residues. CDR1 is KGHSH and CDR2 is LQKENI in the germline V gene. Trimming took 3 bases from V and 8 from J; bases not matched to a gene: 9. V and J are TRBV18 and TRBJ1-4; 10 nucleotides match TRBD1. The specimen was PBMCs, collected before nivolumab (anti-PD-1) treatment. This clonotype originated in a person aged 35 to 85 with oral cavity squamous cell carcinoma. In DNA, the CDR3 is TGTGCCAGCTCACCTGACAGGGGGCGACATCAGGAAAAACTGTTTTTT. This encodes CASSPDRGRHQEKLFF. The full variable domain, its missing parts supplied by reference TRBV18 and TRBJ1-4, is NAGVMQNPRHLVRRRGQEARLRCSPMKGHSHVYWYRQLPEEGLKFMVYLQKENIIDESGMPKERFSAEFPKEGPSILRIQQVVRGDSAAYFCASSPDRGRHQEKLFFGSGTQLSVL.